The rows below give T cell receptor beta chains drawn from one sample of a study of graft-versus-host responses after intestinal transplantation. Clones were read by immunoSEQ multiplex PCR, and TCRdb kept only the in-frame ones, dropping some. The sample carries about 120,000 clones, roughly 95% recorded once. The antigens for these receptors are not known. This specimen was unstimulated CD8+ T cells sorted from spleen or lymph node cells, taken before intestinal transplant. These receptors originate from a human donor who received an intestinal transplant. Both conserved end residues are part of each CDR3. A D gene is named only where the DNA matches it firmly. For some rows the clone size is stated as once, few or many, or as a class when expanded; others skip it.

J: TRBJ2-7; D: -; size: -; V: TRBV28; DNA: TGTGCCAGCAGTCCCTTCCCCCCACAGGGGGGGTACGAGCAGTACTTC; CDR3: CASSPFPPQGGYEQYF
J: TRBJ2-3; D: -; size: -; V: TRBV9; DNA: TGTGCCAGCAGCGTAGAGCCCTATACAGATACGCAGTATTTT; CDR3: CASSVEPYTDTQYF
J: TRBJ2-5; D: TRBD1; size: -; V: TRBV11-3; DNA: TGTGCCAGCAGCTCCGGGACAGGGTCCGCGGAGACCCAGTACTTC; CDR3: CASSSGTGSAETQYF
J: TRBJ2-3; D: TRBD2; size: -; V: TRBV4-1; DNA: TGCGCCAGCAGCCAAGACGGGGGAGGGTCACTACTTACGCAGTATTTT; CDR3: CASSQDGGGSLLTQYF
J: TRBJ2-2; D: -; size: once; V: TRBV27; DNA: TGTGCCAGCAGTCCCGACTTGACCGGGGAGCTGTTTTTT; CDR3: CASSPDLTGELFF
J: TRBJ1-1; D: TRBD1; size: -; V: TRBV10-1; DNA: TGCGCCAGCACTGCCGGGACAGGGTTGGAAACCGCAACGACTGAAGCTTTCTTT; CDR3: CASTAGTGLETATTEAFF
J: TRBJ2-7; D: -; size: -; V: TRBV27; DNA: TGTGCCAGCAGTTTATCGCAAAGGGTACACGAGCAGTACTTC; CDR3: CASSLSQRVHEQYF
J: TRBJ2-7; D: -; size: -; V: TRBV28; DNA: TGTGCCAGCAGTTTGGGGGAGAGGAACGAGCAGTACTTC; CDR3: CASSLGERNEQYF
J: TRBJ2-7; D: -; size: few; V: TRBV7-9; DNA: TGTGCCAGCGGAGACAGGTCCTACGAGCAGTACTTC; CDR3: CASGDRSYEQYF
J: TRBJ2-2; D: TRBD2; size: once; V: TRBV28; DNA: TGTGCCAGCAGTTTCCATTGGGTAGCGGGGGACACCGGGGAGCTGTTTTTT; CDR3: CASSFHWVAGDTGELFF
J: TRBJ2-7; D: -; size: -; V: TRBV5-6; DNA: TGTGCCAGCAGCTTGGCAAGTTACGAGCAGTACTTC; CDR3: CASSLASYEQYF
J: TRBJ1-2; D: -; size: -; V: TRBV6-1; DNA: TGTGCCAGCGCCCGACATCGGGGCGGCTATGGCTACACCTTC; CDR3: CASARHRGGYGYTF
J: TRBJ2-7; D: -; size: -; V: TRBV9; DNA: TGTGCCAGCAGCGCCACAGGTTCCTACGAGCAGTACTTC; CDR3: CASSATGSYEQYF
J: TRBJ2-6; D: TRBD2; size: -; V: TRBV2; DNA: TGTGCCAGCTCCTGGGGGGGGGCTGGGGCCAACGTCCTGACTTTC; CDR3: CASSWGGAGANVLTF
J: TRBJ2-3; D: -; size: -; V: TRBV28; DNA: TGTGCCAGCAGTCCCTACAGGGCAGATACGCAGTATTTT; CDR3: CASSPYRADTQYF
J: TRBJ1-1; D: -; size: -; V: TRBV7-8; DNA: TGTGCCAGCAGCTTTCGACGGACTGAAGCTTTCTTT; CDR3: CASSFRRTEAFF
J: TRBJ1-3; D: -; size: few; V: TRBV7-9; DNA: TGTGCCAGCAGTAACTTATCGGACATGAGCTCTGGAAACACCATATATTTT; CDR3: CASSNLSDMSSGNTIYF
J: TRBJ2-5; D: TRBD1; size: -; V: TRBV7-3; DNA: TGTGCCAGCAGCTTGACCAGGGGGCTTCAAGAGACCCAGTACTTC; CDR3: CASSLTRGLQETQYF
J: TRBJ2-1; D: -; size: -; V: TRBV7-9; DNA: TGTGCCAGCAGCTTAGTACTAGCAGATAATGAGCAGTTCTTC; CDR3: CASSLVLADNEQFF
J: TRBJ1-6; D: -; size: -; V: TRBV4-1; DNA: TGCGCCAGCAGACCCTCAGGGGCAAACAATTCACCCCTCCACTTT; CDR3: CASRPSGANNSPLHF
J: TRBJ1-3; D: -; size: -; V: TRBV4-2; DNA: TGTGCCAGCAGCCAAGAAACCTTCTCTGGAAACACCATATATTTT; CDR3: CASSQETFSGNTIYF
J: TRBJ2-7; D: -; size: -; V: TRBV11-3; DNA: TGTGCCAGCAGCTTAGGTACCCTAGGAGAGCAGTACTTC; CDR3: CASSLGTLGEQYF
J: TRBJ2-1; D: -; size: -; V: TRBV29-1; DNA: TGCAGCGCATACCTGGGTGAGCAGTTCTTC; CDR3: CSAYLGEQFF
J: TRBJ2-7; D: -; size: -; V: TRBV4-1; DNA: TGCGCCAGCAGCCAACAGGTCTCCTACGAGCAGTACTTC; CDR3: CASSQQVSYEQYF
J: TRBJ2-7; D: -; size: -; V: TRBV9; DNA: TGTGCCAGCGGAGCGGGCACTTCCTACGAGCAGTACTTC; CDR3: CASGAGTSYEQYF
J: TRBJ1-5; D: -; size: -; V: TRBV19; DNA: TGTGCCAGCTCCCCCTCGGGGACGAGCAATCAGCCCCAGCATTTT; CDR3: CASSPSGTSNQPQHF
J: TRBJ2-3; D: -; size: once; V: TRBV5-6; DNA: TGTGCCAGCAGCGTGGGAGGAGATACGCAGTATTTT; CDR3: CASSVGGDTQYF
J: TRBJ2-7; D: TRBD2; size: once; V: TRBV6-6; DNA: TGTGCCAGCAGCTCGGCGGGAGGCTCCTACGAGCAGTACTTC; CDR3: CASSSAGGSYEQYF
J: TRBJ2-7; D: -; size: once; V: TRBV5-6; DNA: TGTGCCAGCAGCTGGCAGGGGAACCAGTACGAGCAGTACTTC; CDR3: CASSWQGNQYEQYF
J: TRBJ2-1; D: -; size: -; V: TRBV5-1; DNA: TGCGCCAGCAGCTTGGGTGGCGGTCACAATGAGCAGTTCTTC; CDR3: CASSLGGGHNEQFF
J: TRBJ1-2; D: -; size: -; V: TRBV9; DNA: TGTGCCAGCAGCCTAGGGGGGGACTATGGCTACACCTTC; CDR3: CASSLGGDYGYTF
J: TRBJ2-1; D: -; size: -; V: TRBV6-5; DNA: TGTGCCAGCTCCTCGAGCGGGCCTTACAATGAGCAGTTCTTC; CDR3: CASSSSGPYNEQFF